This T cell receptor (beta chain) was recorded in a study of CD8 T cells in Susac syndrome. Study-level background: Active disease was present in more than five of the sequenced Susac syndrome patients, and remission in under 10.

The authors reverse transcribed about 0.5 to 1 ug RNA with random hexamers. Amplification of TCR beta CDR3 across 54 Vbeta and 13 Jbeta was performed with immunoSEQ multiplex PCR. Each CDR3 protein is one row after TCRdb ran MiXCR on the immunoSEQ multiplex PCR reads. The sample consists of 170,000 or so distinct CDR3 sequences, more than 95% of them appearing once. Negative isolation was applied to CD8+ and CD4+ T cells, and FACS enrichment was applied to TEMRA cells. The ends were cut back, 7 bases at V and 0 bases at J, with 12 bases in the middle. The CDR3 extends over 14 amino acids. CDR1 and CDR2 (germline): SGHNT, YYREEE (reference sequence). Comments on this clonotype: Its antigen is not known.

Study-level results: That the number of individuals in its TCR sequencing and HLA analysis was relatively small was acknowledged by the study.

The sequencing sample was made of CD4+ T cells from PBMCs. This chain uses TRBV5-4 with TRBJ2-3; D tentatively reads TRBD1 or TRBD2 (5 bases each). The sequence was obtained from a human donor with Susac syndrome. In DNA form, the CDR3 reads TGTGCCAGCCACCCGGGGCCAAGCACAGATACGCAGTATTTT. Residues: CASHPGPSTDTQYF.